These 19 T cell receptor beta chains came from one sample sequenced in a study of T-cell memory formation after mild COVID-19. TCRdb reanalysed the 5' RACE reads using MiXCR and keeps one entry per CDR3 protein. Here the sample spans about 350,000 distinct CDR3 sequences, roughly 13% being singletons. Sequencing input: PBMCs or a T cell subset sorted from them (not recorded which). The origin of the receptors is a man between 18 and 29 years old who had mild COVID-19 (a few samples of this study predate the infection). Cell type and time point are not known.

The chain recombines TRBV5-6 with TRBJ2-2; D not certain. This CDR3 contains 19 residues. Germline V gene lookup returns CDR1 SGHDT and CDR2 YYEEEE. The V end lost 1 base, the J end lost 3 bases, and 22 bases lay between the germline ends. The CDR3 DNA is TGTGCCAGCAGCTTGCCGTCTTCTTGGGCCCAAAGCGACACCGGGGAGCTGTTTTTT. As protein: CASSLPSSWAQSDTGELFF.

The V gene is TRBV13, the J gene TRBJ2-1; TRBD1 agrees at 8 bases. The junction had 6 bases not matched to a gene; V was cut back by 5 bases and J by 0 bases. The CDR3 has 16 residues. The germline CDR1 and CDR2 sequences are PRHDT and FYEKMQ (reference sequence). The CDR3 sequence is CASSLRQGPSYNEQFF. The CDR3 DNA reads TGTGCCAGCAGCCTTCGACAGGGGCCCTCCTACAATGAGCAGTTCTTC. The entire variable domain, with the rest obtained from reference TRBV13 and TRBJ2-1, is as follows: AAGVIQSPRHLIKEKRETATLKCYPIPRHDTVYWYQQGPGQDPQFLISFYEKMQSDKGSIPDRFSAQQFSDYHSELNMSSLELGDSALYFCASSLRQGPSYNEQFFGPGTRLTVL.

The sample holds many counts of this clonotype. V and J are TRBV5-1 and TRBJ1-2, with D possibly matching TRBD1 (5 bases). Trimming removed 1 base from V and 5 bases from J, with 9 bases in between. The CDR3 sequence is 13 residues long. CDR1 SGHRS and CDR2 YFSETQ come from the germline V gene. The CDR3 loop is CASSLKTGYGYTF. The CDR3 nucleotides read TGCGCCAGCAGCTTGAAAACAGGATATGGCTACACCTTC.

This clonotype has at least ten counts. The V call is TRBV27, the J call TRBJ1-2; D is uncertain. The V and J ends lost 8 bases and 8 bases respectively, with 12 bases between them. Germline CDR1 MNHEY, CDR2 SMNVEV (reference sequence). This CDR3 contains 11 residues. The CDR3 is CASPVRVGYTF. The CDR3, as DNA: TGTGCCAGCCCTGTAAGGGTAGGCTACACCTTC.

This clonotype was observed a few times. The genes are TRBV20-1 and TRBJ2-1, with TRBD2 identical over 7 bases. V dropped 6 bases and J dropped 5; count of bases not matched to a gene: 10. Germline V gives CDR1 DFQATT, CDR2 SNEGSKA (reference sequence). This CDR3 comprises 14 residues. The CDR3 DNA sequence: TGCAGTGCCACTCCTAGCGGACCCGACAATGAGCAGTTCTTC. Translated: CSATPSGPDNEQFF.

There are many counts of this clonotype. The V and J genes are TRBV5-1 and TRBJ2-3, with TRBD2 matching over 9 bases. Unmatched junction bases numbered 14, after V lost 4 bases and J lost 5 bases. This CDR3 has 17 residues. In germline, CDR1 is SGHRS, CDR2 YFSETQ. CDR3 DNA sequence: TGCGCCAGCAGCCCGACCTCTAGCGGGGAGCTTCAAGATACGCAGTATTTT. This sequence encodes CASSPTSSGELQDTQYF. Drawing the rest from reference TRBV5-1 and TRBJ2-3, the complete variable domain is KAGVTQTPRYLIKTRGQQVTLSCSPISGHRSVSWYQQTPGQGLQFLFEYFSETQRNKGNFPGRFSGRQFSNSRSEMNVSTLELGDSALYLCASSPTSSGELQDTQYFGPGTRLTVL.

This clonotype appeared a few times. The chain links TRBV28 to TRBJ2-2, with 8 bases that match TRBD2. The CDR3 covers 15 residues. CDR1 and CDR2 (germline): MDHEN, SYDVKM. With 7 bases clipped from V and 6 bases from J, the junction kept 10 bases outside the gene matches. Written as DNA, the CDR3 is TGTGCCAGCACCCTCCCGGGGGGGCTGGCCGGGGAGCTGTTTTTT. Its translation is CASTLPGGLAGELFF.

The V call is TRBV6-5, the J call TRBJ2-3, with D perhaps TRBD1 or TRBD2 (5 bases each). Trimming cost V 6 bases and J 9 bases, with 16 bases left between them. Germline V gene data show CDR1 as MNHEY and CDR2 as SVGAGI. This CDR3 comprises 13 residues. Here the CDR3 reads CASRGRGLGTQYF. The CDR3 nucleotides are TGTGCCAGCAGGGGGCGAGGGTTGGGCACGCAGTATTTT.

This clonotype was counted a few times. V is TRBV20-1 and J is TRBJ1-5, with D uncertain. The CDR3 contains 14 residues. Trimming left V 6 bases short and J 4 bases short, with 16 bases between. Germline V gives CDR1 DFQATT, CDR2 SNEGSKA (reference sequence). The CDR3 DNA reads as TGCAGTGCAAAAGGTTCCCTTTTTAATCAGCCCCAGCATTTT. Translated, it gives CSAKGSLFNQPQHF.

This clonotype has a handful of counts. The chain links TRBV6-5 to TRBJ1-5; 7 positions match TRBD1. The V gene end was trimmed by 6 bases and the J gene end by 4 bases; junction bases not matched to a gene: 6. The CDR3 runs 14 residues. Germline CDR1 MNHEY, CDR2 SVGAGI. Written as DNA, the CDR3 is TGTGCCAGCAGCTCCCGACAGGGAAATCAGCCCCAGCATTTT. It is translated as CASSSRQGNQPQHF.

Details on this clonotype: A much larger clone is a single base away; this may be a read error. The chain couples TRBV5-4 to TRBJ2-2, with 7 bases identical to TRBD1. Germline V gene data show CDR1 as SGHNT and CDR2 as YYREEE (reference sequence). This CDR3 is built from 13 residues. The CDR3, as DNA: TGTGCCAGCATAAAACAGGGGACCGGGGAGCTGTCTTTT. It yields the protein CASIKQGTGELSF.

The chain is built from TRBV24-1 and TRBJ2-3; D remains ambiguous. Trimming took off 3 bases at V and 2 bases at J, with 8 bases between the two ends. Germline V gene lookup returns CDR1 KGHDR and CDR2 SFDVKD. The length of the CDR3 is 14 residues. CDR3 in DNA: TGTGCCACCAGTGATCCTGATTCCACAGATACGCAGTATTTT. Its protein product is CATSDPDSTDTQYF.

This clonotype was picked up a small number of times. CDR3 residues: CASSLVATNEKLFF. CDR3 nucleotide sequence: TGTGCCAGCAGCTTGGTTGCAACTAATGAAAAACTGTTTTTT. The rearrangement uses TRBV5-6 and TRBJ1-4; D remains ambiguous. Germline-derived CDR1 and CDR2 are SGHDT and YYEEEE. This CDR3 spans 14 amino acids. Trimming removed 0 bases from V and 0 bases from J, with 3 bases in between.

This clonotype was counted between two and nine times. The chain couples TRBV7-2 to TRBJ2-5, with 10 bases fitting TRBD2. The CDR3 covers 15 residues. The trim removed 6 bases at V and 5 bases at J, leaving 9 bases unmatched. Germline CDR1 is SGHTA and CDR2 is FQGNSA. CDR3: CASSFQRGGRETQYF. The CDR3 DNA reads as TGTGCCAGCAGTTTTCAGCGGGGGGGCCGGGAGACCCAGTACTTC.

The chain carries TRBV4-3 and TRBJ1-6; the D gene is possibly TRBD1 (5 bases). Germline V CDR1 and CDR2: LGHNA, YSLEER. Between the trimmed V and J ends, which lost 9 bases and 8 bases, there was a span of 17 bases. This CDR3 spans 14 amino acids. The CDR3 DNA reads TGCGCCAGTGGGGCGGGGGTCGATTATTCACCCCTCCACTTT. Protein sequence: CASGAGVDYSPLHF.

This clonotype was found a few times. The chain is built from TRBV7-6 and TRBJ2-5, with D maybe TRBD2 (6 bases). The CDR3 consists of 14 residues. Germline V gene data show CDR1 as SGHVS and CDR2 as FNYEAQ. Trimming took off 1 base at V and 4 bases at J, with 10 bases between the two ends. CDR3 sequence (DNA): TGTGCCAGCAGCTTAGAGGAGGGGTCAGAGACCCAGTACTTC. Amino acid sequence: CASSLEEGSETQYF.

This rearrangement joins TRBV27 to TRBJ2-3; D unresolved. The CDR3 spans 14 residues. The V gene's germline CDR1 is MNHEY and CDR2 SMNVEV (reference sequence). V was clipped by 3 bases and J by 5 bases, with 12 bases between them. The CDR3 loop reads CASSFLGIEDTQYF. The CDR3 DNA reads TGTGCCAGCAGTTTTTTAGGGATCGAAGATACGCAGTATTTT.

The chain carries TRBV6-2 or TRBV6-3 and TRBJ2-1, with D possibly TRBD2 on 6 matching bases. Trimming removed 0 bases from V and 2 bases from J, with 11 bases in between. Germline assignment: CDR1 MNHEY and CDR2 SVGEGT. This CDR3 comprises 16 residues. The CDR3 here is CASSYSGREAYNEQFF. The CDR3 DNA reads TGTGCCAGCAGTTACTCGGGCAGGGAGGCCTACAATGAGCAGTTCTTC.

This chain connects TRBV18 to TRBJ2-7; D is perhaps TRBD1 or TRBD2 (5 bases each). The germline V gene encodes CDR1 KGHSH and CDR2 LQKENI. The CDR3 has 14 amino acids. Between the trimmed V and J ends, which lost 5 bases and 0 bases, there was a span of 11 bases. The CDR3 is CASSSNGGSYEQYF. CDR3 nucleotides: TGTGCCAGCTCAAGTAATGGGGGCTCCTACGAGCAGTACTTC.